This entry lists 2 T cell receptor beta chains sequenced from one sample in a study of cytomegalovirus exposure and HLA in healthy donors. Assay: immunoSEQ multiplex PCR; the TCRdb copy retains only in-frame clones and omits some. Of about 160,000 clones in the sample, roughly nine tenths were seen once. What was sequenced was PBMCs. These receptors were collected from a woman under 30 in good health and CMV-seropositive.

The V and J genes are TRBV7-3 and TRBJ2-3; maybe TRBD2 (6 bases). This CDR3 contains 16 residues. Germline V gene data show CDR1 as SGHTA and CDR2 as FQGTGA. Trimming removed 1 base from V and 0 bases from J, with 11 bases in between. The CDR3 nucleotides read TGTGCCAGCAGCTTAATGCTAGCGACTAGCACAGATACGCAGTATTTT. It is translated as CASSLMLATSTDTQYF.

CDR3 sequence (DNA): TGTGCCATCGGGACTAGCGGGAGTGCCCAGTACTTC. Its protein is CAIGTSGSAQYF. The chain carries TRBV27 and TRBJ2-5; the match to TRBD2 covers 14 bases. Looked up from germline, CDR1 is MNHEY and CDR2 is SMNVEV (reference sequence). The length of the CDR3 is 12 residues. J was trimmed by 9 bases and V by 10 bases; bases with no gene match: 4.